The next 9 T cell receptor beta chains were all read from a single sample in a study of T cells in Graves' hyperthyroidism and ophthalmopathy. RNA transcripts gave rise to amplified TCR beta CDR3 regions. A first-round RT-PCR of the TCR CDR3 used the HTBI primer set. One entry per CDR3 protein results from TCRdb running MiXCR on the multiplex PCR reads. This table has some 440,000 distinct CDR3 sequences, around 14% appearing once. Sequenced material: blood. These receptors were collected from a woman between 18 and 30 years old with Graves' hyperthyroidism.

This clonotype was seen a handful of times. A read error is possible here, since a much larger clone lies one base away. Here the CDR3 reads CASSSWSDTQHF. For the CDR3, the DNA is TGTGCCAGCAGCTCGTGGTCAGATACGCAGCATTTT. The chain links TRBV7-6 to TRBJ2-3; no reliable D call. The DNA end is a closer match to TRBJ1-5, so the J assignment may be wrong. The CDR3 spans 12 residues. Germline CDR1 SGHVS, CDR2 FNYEAQ.

There are many counts of this clonotype. The chain carries TRBV20-1 and TRBJ1-6; 7 nucleotides match TRBD1. There are 14 residues in the CDR3. The V gene's germline CDR1 is DFQATT and CDR2 SNEGSKA (reference sequence). V shed 5 bases, J shed 9 bases, and the junction held 10 bases outside the gene matches. The CDR3 is CSAGATGPFSPLHF. The CDR3 DNA reads TGCAGTGCTGGGGCGACAGGGCCCTTTTCACCCCTCCACTTT.

This clonotype was counted between two and nine times. This chain joins TRBV4-1 and TRBJ1-2; no definite D call. CDR1 is MGHRA and CDR2 is YSYEKL in the germline V gene. Trimming took off 0 bases at V and 2 bases at J, with 7 bases between the two ends. The CDR3 has 14 amino acids. CDR3 coding DNA: TGCGCCAGCAGCCAAGAGGACCAAAACTATGGCTACACCTTC. Protein product: CASSQEDQNYGYTF.

In its sample, this clonotype was seen many times. The chain combines TRBV2 with TRBJ2-7; 8 nucleotides match TRBD2. V was pared by 3 bases and J by 6 bases, with 10 bases of the junction left unmatched. CDR1 is SNHLY, CDR2 FYNNEI, per germline. The CDR3 length is 15 residues. The CDR3 region is CASSEGGAGATEQYF. CDR3 DNA sequence: TGTGCCAGCAGTGAGGGGGGAGCGGGAGCCACCGAGCAGTACTTC.

This clonotype was observed at least ten times. The chain joins TRBV2 to TRBJ1-1, with D uncertain. V lost 6 bases and J lost 0, with 14 bases in between. CDR1 SNHLY and CDR2 FYNNEI come from the germline V gene. CDR3 length: 15 amino acids. The DNA for the CDR3 is TGTGCCAGCAGGGCCGACGCCCATATGAACACTGAAGCTTTCTTT. Encoded protein: CASRADAHMNTEAFF.

This clonotype was detected many times. The rearrangement links TRBV6-1 to TRBJ1-1; 8 nucleotides line up with TRBD1. The CDR3 length is 14 residues. Germline loops: CDR1 MNHNS, CDR2 SASEGT. V shed 5 bases and J 8 bases; nucleotides not matched to a gene: 10. CDR3 in amino acids: CASSRSGQGLEAFF. CDR3 bases: TGTGCCAGCAGTCGATCCGGACAGGGACTCGAAGCTTTCTTT.

This clonotype was counted ten times or more. The V gene is TRBV28, the J gene TRBJ2-1; 11 nucleotides match TRBD2. Germline V CDR1 and CDR2: MDHEN, SYDVKM. J lost 7 bases, V lost 4 bases, and 9 bases had no gene match. The CDR3 has 16 residues. CDR3 protein: CASSSSGRPHWNEQFF. Here the CDR3 DNA reads TGTGCCAGCAGTTCTAGCGGGAGGCCCCATTGGAATGAGCAGTTCTTC.

This clonotype was observed many times. V and J are TRBV7-8 and TRBJ2-7; D may be TRBD1 or TRBD2 (5 bases each). The CDR3 runs 12 residues. Germline lookup yields CDR1 SGHVS and CDR2 FQNEAQ. Trimming removed 5 bases from V and 6 bases from J, with 11 bases in between. The CDR3 nucleotides read TGTGCCAGCAGCCGCATCGGGGCCGAGCAGTACTTC. Its protein is CASSRIGAEQYF.

At least ten counts were recorded for this clonotype. For the CDR3, the DNA is TGTGCCAGCAGTGTCCTAGCGGGAGGGCCGGATGAGCAGTTCTTC. Protein: CASSVLAGGPDEQFF. The chain couples TRBV6-1 to TRBJ2-1; 12 bases are a match to TRBD2. V dropped 4 bases and J dropped 8; count of bases not matched to a gene: 6. Germline V CDR1 and CDR2: MNHNS, SASEGT. The CDR3 is made up of 15 amino acids.